The 4 T cell receptor beta chains presented below share a single source sample, sequenced in a study of cytomegalovirus exposure and HLA in healthy donors. The PCR ran on 60 Vbeta and 13 Jbeta primers. Some clones are missing from TCRdb's copy, which holds only in-frame ones; the method was immunoSEQ multiplex PCR. Here the sample spans 170,000 or so clones, around 84% being singletons. Sample: PBMCs. The receptors were gathered from a man between 50 and 59 years old in good health and CMV-seropositive.

The V call is TRBV19, the J call TRBJ2-5; D perhaps matches TRBD2 (5 bases). Judging by the DNA end, TRBJ2-7 fits better; the J call may be wrong. The CDR3 spans 12 residues. Germline CDR1 and CDR2: LNHDA and SQIVND (reference sequence). The CDR3 reads CASSSGYYEQYF. CDR3 nucleotide sequence: TGTGCCAGTAGTAGCGGGTACTACGAGCAGTACTTC.

The sample holds one count of this clone. The chain employs TRBV19 and TRBJ1-1; 8 nucleotides align to TRBD1. The V gene's germline CDR1 is LNHDA and CDR2 SQIVND (reference sequence). The CDR3 spans 14 residues. The V segment lost 6 bases and the J segment 7 bases; nucleotides outside the gene matches: 10. CDR3 region: CASRVDRVPDEAFF. The CDR3 DNA sequence: TGTGCCAGTAGAGTGGACAGGGTCCCGGATGAAGCTTTCTTT.

The chain has TRBV30 and TRBJ2-4; 10 positions match TRBD1. Per the germline V gene, CDR1 is GTSNPN and CDR2 is SVGIG (reference sequence). CDR3 length: 14 amino acids. Trimming removed 1 base from V and 7 bases from J; junction bases left unmatched: 4. The CDR3, as DNA: TGTGCCTGGAGTGCCGGGACAGGGGATAACATTCAGTACTTC. This encodes CAWSAGTGDNIQYF.

This chain joins TRBV6-5 and TRBJ2-1, with TRBD2 matching over 10 bases. CDR1 and CDR2 from the germline V gene are MNHEY and SVGAGI. With V trimmed by 0 bases and J by 5 bases, 4 bases remained unmatched. This CDR3 spans 16 amino acids. CDR3 region: CASSYSTSGQNNEQFF. CDR3 sequence (DNA): TGTGCCAGCAGTTACTCGACTAGCGGGCAAAACAATGAGCAGTTCTTC.